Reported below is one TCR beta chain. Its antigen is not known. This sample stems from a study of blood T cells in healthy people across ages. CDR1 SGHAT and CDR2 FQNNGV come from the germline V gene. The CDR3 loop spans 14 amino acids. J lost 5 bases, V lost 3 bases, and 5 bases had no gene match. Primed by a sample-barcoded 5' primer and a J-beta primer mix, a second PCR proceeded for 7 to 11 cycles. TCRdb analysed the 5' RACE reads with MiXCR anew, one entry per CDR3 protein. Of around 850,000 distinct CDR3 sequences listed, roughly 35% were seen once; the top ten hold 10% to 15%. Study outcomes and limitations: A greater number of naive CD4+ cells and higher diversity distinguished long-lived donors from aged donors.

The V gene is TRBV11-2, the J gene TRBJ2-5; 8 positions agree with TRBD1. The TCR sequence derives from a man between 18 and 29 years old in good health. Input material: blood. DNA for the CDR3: TGTGCCAGCAGCTTGTCCAGGGGGCTGGAGACCCAGTACTTC. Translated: CASSLSRGLETQYF.